The sequence of this T cell receptor (beta chain) was determined in a study of blood T cell repertoires in COVID-19. Study-wide context: Sample material is recorded as cDNA or gDNA derived from T cells, B-cell-depleted T cells, or PBMCs.

This clone was picked up a small number of times. The CDR3 is 15 residues long. V dropped 6 bases and J dropped 5; count of bases not matched to a gene: 9. Looked up from germline, CDR1 is MNHEY and CDR2 is SVGAGI. The table came from immunoSEQ multiplex PCR; TCRdb's copy has only in-frame clones and leaves some out. The table lists about 100,000 clones, less than 85% of them singletons, with 15% to 20% in the top ten. Material for sequencing was peripheral blood. The sequence came from an elderly woman with active or convalescent COVID-19. The chain combines TRBV6-5 with TRBJ2-2, with TRBD1 matching 7 bases. This chain's CDR3 is CASSLLGQATGELFF. The CDR3 DNA follows: TGTGCCAGCAGCTTACTCGGACAGGCTACCGGGGAGCTGTTTTTT.